The present T cell receptor (beta chain) was sequenced within a study of blood T cell repertoires in COVID-19. Profiled with immunoSEQ multiplex PCR; TCRdb holds only in-frame clones, not every one. The table lists more than 200,000 clones, just over 85% of them singletons. Germline loops: CDR1 SGHVS, CDR2 FQNEAQ. This CDR3 has 14 amino acids. Trimming left V 5 bases short and J 0 bases short, with 10 bases between. This receptor was taken from a man over 45 with acute or convalescent COVID-19. The chain uses TRBV7-8 and TRBJ1-1; D call uncertain. Sequenced input: peripheral blood. As DNA, the CDR3 is TGTGCCAGCAGCATTGGACTGATGAACACTGAAGCTTTCTTT. Encoded protein: CASSIGLMNTEAFF.